This passage covers 29 T cell receptor beta chains from one sample sequenced in a study of blood T cell repertoires in COVID-19. Sequencing was performed with immunoSEQ multiplex PCR; in TCRdb, only in-frame clones are kept and a portion is missing. The sample shows around 380,000 clones, roughly 86% of them seen only once. The specimen sequenced was PBMCs or T cells enriched from blood (not recorded which). Receptor source: a man aged 30-40 years who had recovered from COVID-19.

V is TRBV7-8 and J is TRBJ1-6, with D perhaps TRBD1 (6 bases). V lost 5 bases, J lost 6 bases, and 17 bases lay in between. CDR1 and CDR2 from the germline V gene are SGHVS and FQNEAQ. The CDR3 runs 16 residues. Here the CDR3 reads CASSLGTTGTNSPLHF. CDR3 nucleotides: TGTGCCAGCAGCCTCGGGACAACCGGCACTAATTCACCCCTCCACTTT.

The gene calls are TRBV6-5 and TRBJ2-7; perhaps TRBD1 as D (6 bases). The CDR3 totals 13 residues. The V and J ends lost 4 bases and 2 bases respectively, with 9 bases between them. Looked up from germline, CDR1 is MNHEY and CDR2 is SVGAGI. The CDR3 nucleotides read TGTGCCAGCAGTTTACACAGGGCCTACGAGCAGTACTTC. Its protein product is CASSLHRAYEQYF.

The V gene is TRBV18, the J gene TRBJ1-4; no clear D. The germline gives CDR1 KGHSH, CDR2 LQKENI. Trimming pared 5 bases from V and 4 bases from J, leaving 8 bases between. The CDR3 has 13 residues. The CDR3 DNA follows: TGTGCCAGCTCAGTAGGAGTTAATGAAAAACTGTTTTTT. The encoded protein is CASSVGVNEKLFF.

This clone showed up just a few times. The J gene is TRBJ2-7, the V gene TRBV27, with 10 nucleotides matching TRBD2. Trimming removed 11 bases from V and 3 bases from J; junction bases left unmatched: 1. Germline assignment: CDR1 MNHEY and CDR2 SMNVEV (reference sequence). The CDR3 is 11 residues long. The CDR3 protein is CASSGGYEQYF. In DNA, the CDR3 is TGTGCCTCTAGCGGGGGCTACGAGCAGTACTTC.

Of note for this clone: Sequence at one end of the junction differs from germline and may be a read error. J is TRBJ1-4 and V is TRBV7-9; D is possibly TRBD1 (6 bases). The CDR3 is made up of 14 amino acids. CDR1 and CDR2 (germline): SEHNR, FQNEAQ (reference sequence). The CDR3 is CASSPGGLREKLLF. CDR3 DNA sequence: TGTGCCAGCAGCCCGGGGGGGCTTCGGGAAAAACTGCTTTTT.

This chain links TRBV7-9 with TRBJ2-1; D possibly corresponds to TRBD2 (5 bases). CDR1 is SEHNR, CDR2 FQNEAQ, per germline (reference sequence). This CDR3 has 13 amino acids. V was trimmed by 5 bases and J by 6 bases, leaving 11 bases between them. The CDR3 loop is CASSNTEGNEQFF. CDR3 DNA sequence: TGTGCCAGCAGCAATACAGAGGGCAATGAGCAGTTCTTC.

The rearrangement joins TRBV7-8 to TRBJ1-6, with D uncertain. CDR1 and CDR2 (germline): SGHVS, FQNEAQ. V dropped 5 bases and J dropped 7 bases, with 15 bases sitting between them. This CDR3 is 15 amino acids long. CDR3: CASSPSPGSNSPLHF. CDR3 sequence (DNA): TGTGCCAGCAGCCCCAGTCCAGGTTCCAATTCACCCCTCCACTTT.

The chain recombines TRBV21-1 with TRBJ1-3; TRBD1 is the table's D call, not checked against the DNA. TRBV21-1 is designated a pseudogene. The CDR3 is 18 residues long. The CDR3 sequence is CASSKDWAREGRGNTIYF. CDR3 in DNA: TGTGCCAGCAGCAAAGATTGGGCCAGGGAAGGTCGGGGAAACACCATATATTTT.

The chain employs TRBV3-1 (or the pseudogene TRBV3-2) and TRBJ2-5; TRBD1 aligns across 8 bases. In germline, CDR1 is LGHDT, CDR2 YNNKEL (reference sequence). This CDR3 region has 13 residues. The V segment lost 4 bases and the J segment 5 bases; nucleotides outside the gene matches: 3. CDR3 sequence (DNA): TGTGCCAGCAGCCCAGGGGGCGGTGAGACCCAGTACTTC. It codes for CASSPGGGETQYF.

The rearrangement uses TRBV7-2 and TRBJ2-7; tentatively, D is TRBD2 (7 bases). The CDR3 spans 12 residues. The germline CDR1 and CDR2 sequences are SGHTA and FQGNSA. V was trimmed by 7 bases and J by 2 bases, leaving 9 bases between them. CDR3 DNA sequence: TGTGCCAGCATGGGGGGGCCCTACGAGCAGTACTTC. This translates into CASMGGPYEQYF.

Worth noting for this clone: A read error may produce the germline difference seen at one junction end. This rearrangement joins TRBV10-3 to TRBJ1-1, with D perhaps TRBD1 (6 bases). The CDR3 length is 11 residues. Germline V gene sequence: CDR1 ENHRY, CDR2 SYGVKD. The CDR3 region is CGTREGTEAFF. The CDR3, as DNA: TGCGGGACAAGGGAGGGCACTGAAGCTTTCTTT.

This sequence joins TRBV6-5 and TRBJ2-2; TRBD2 matches at 14 bases. Looked up from germline, CDR1 is MNHEY and CDR2 is SVGAGI. J lost 4 bases, V lost 6 bases, and 1 base had no gene match. The CDR3 runs to 15 residues. The CDR3: CASRTSGGATGELFF. In DNA, the CDR3 is TGTGCCAGCAGGACTAGCGGGGGGGCCACCGGGGAGCTGTTTTTT.

This clone was recorded once. The identical CDR3 is also encoded by other nucleotide sequences in the sample. The chain has TRBV27 and TRBJ1-5, with 7 bases lining up with TRBD1. V gave up 4 bases and J gave up 2 bases; unmatched junction bases: 2. The V gene's germline CDR1 is MNHEY and CDR2 SMNVEV (reference sequence). This CDR3 has 14 amino acids. The CDR3 DNA reads as TGTGCCAGCAGTTCTGACAGGGGCAATCAGCCCCAGCATTTT. As protein: CASSSDRGNQPQHF.

CDR3 sequence: CASRGGGHEYNSPLHF. The CDR3 nucleotides are TGTGCCAGCAGGGGCGGGGGGCACGAATATAATTCACCCCTCCACTTT. V and J are TRBV27 and TRBJ1-6, with D maybe TRBD1 (6 bases). The CDR3 runs 16 residues. Trimming removed 6 bases from V and 4 bases from J, with 16 bases in between. Germline V gene data show CDR1 as MNHEY and CDR2 as SMNVEV (reference sequence).

This clone was counted between two and nine times. The chain recombines TRBV3-1 (or the pseudogene TRBV3-2) with TRBJ1-2; 7 bases agree with TRBD1. Unmatched junction bases numbered 10, after V lost 8 bases and J lost 4 bases. The CDR3 is 14 residues long. Germline values: CDR1 LGHDT, CDR2 YNNKEL (reference sequence). CDR3 amino acids: CASGPGGLGYGYTF. The CDR3 bases are TGTGCCAGCGGGCCAGGGGGTCTGGGCTATGGCTACACCTTC.

CDR3 residues: CASSVEAQGSGNTIYF. CDR3 nucleotides: TGTGCCAGCAGCGTAGAAGCCCAGGGCTCTGGAAACACCATATATTTT. The V gene is TRBV9, the J gene TRBJ1-3; tentatively, D is TRBD1 (5 bases). Germline loops: CDR1 SGDLS, CDR2 YYNGEE. Trimming left V 0 bases short and J 0 bases short, with 10 bases between. CDR3 length equals 16 residues. Using reference TRBV9 and TRBJ1-3 for the parts outside the CDR3, the full variable domain is DSGVTQTPKHLITATGQRVTLRCSPRSGDLSVYWYQQSLDQGLQFLIQYYNGEERAKGNILERFSAQQFPDLHSELNLSSLELGDSALYFCASSVEAQGSGNTIYFGEGSWLTVV.

The chain uses TRBV7-9 and TRBJ1-4, with TRBD1 identical over 8 bases. V trimming: 5 bases; J trimming: 5 bases; junction bases outside the gene matches: 7. Germline CDR1 is SEHNR and CDR2 is FQNEAQ (reference sequence). The CDR3 runs 15 residues. The CDR3 reads CASSERTGLNEKLFF. CDR3 nucleotide sequence: TGTGCCAGCAGCGAGCGGACAGGGTTGAATGAAAAACTGTTTTTT.

The chain recombines TRBV14 with TRBJ2-5; 12 bases match TRBD2. CDR1 and CDR2 from the germline V gene are SGHDN and FVKESK. The CDR3 runs to 16 residues. V lost 4 bases and J lost 3; bases outside the gene matches: 6. The CDR3 spells CASSPQLAGGKETQYF. The CDR3 DNA is TGTGCCAGCAGCCCCCAACTAGCGGGGGGTAAAGAGACCCAGTACTTC. Complete variable domain (other parts from reference TRBV14 and TRBJ2-5): EAGVTQFPSHSVIEKGQTVTLRCDPISGHDNLYWYRRVMGKEIKFLLHFVKESKQDESGMPNNRFLAERTGGTYSTLKVQPAELEDSGVYFCASSPQLAGGKETQYFGPGTRLLVL.

The rearrangement uses TRBV10-2 and TRBJ2-7; D not certain. The length of the CDR3 is 11 residues. Germline values: CDR1 WSHSY, CDR2 SAAADI. V was clipped by 6 bases and J by 4 bases, with 7 bases between them. DNA of the CDR3: TGCGCCAGCAGCCAAACATACGAGCAGTACTTC. It specifies CASSQTYEQYF.

J is TRBJ1-2 and V is TRBV4-1, with D possibly being TRBD1 (5 bases). Trimming stripped 2 bases from V and 7 bases from J, with 11 bases between. There are 13 residues in the CDR3. Germline loops: CDR1 MGHRA, CDR2 YSYEKL. The CDR3 nucleotides read TGCGCCAGCAGCCAACAGGGTTTAGGTGGCTACACCTTC. Its protein product is CASSQQGLGGYTF.

The chain is built from TRBV6-2 or TRBV6-3 and TRBJ1-2, with 9 bases lining up with TRBD1. Trimming removed 6 bases from V and 8 bases from J; junction bases left unmatched: 13. From germline, CDR1 is MNHEY and CDR2 SVGEGT. The CDR3 has 15 amino acids. The CDR3 bases are TGTGCCAGCAGCGAAACCTTACAGGGGGCAAGAGGCTACACCTTC. Protein: CASSETLQGARGYTF.

V and J are TRBV10-3 and TRBJ1-2; 9 nucleotides agree with TRBD1. Germline CDR1 reads ENHRY; CDR2 reads SYGVKD. This CDR3 has 14 residues. The V and J ends lost 2 bases and 8 bases, in that order; junction bases with no gene match: 6. CDR3 sequence (DNA): TGTGCCATCAGTGAGGGGACAGGGTGGGACGGCTACACCTTC. Amino acids: CAISEGTGWDGYTF.

The chain combines TRBV19 with TRBJ1-2, with 7 bases lining up with TRBD1. Germline V gene sequence: CDR1 LNHDA, CDR2 SQIVND (reference sequence). The CDR3 length is 13 residues. With V trimmed by 7 bases and J by 8 bases, 10 bases remained unmatched. CDR3 nucleotides: TGTGCCAGTAACGGGGACAGTAGGCGCGGCTACACCTTC. Encoded protein: CASNGDSRRGYTF.

This rearrangement joins TRBV2 to TRBJ2-4; TRBD2 matches 11 bases. The CDR3 length is 15 residues. The V and J ends lost 4 bases and 7 bases, in that order; junction bases with no gene match: 6. Germline V gene lookup returns CDR1 SNHLY and CDR2 FYNNEI. CDR3 sequence reads: CASSAGSGGANIQYF. CDR3 coding DNA: TGTGCCAGCAGTGCGGGTAGCGGGGGGGCTAACATTCAGTACTTC.

V is TRBV10-2 and J is TRBJ1-5; 10 bases match TRBD1. V trimming: 6 bases; J trimming: 6 bases; junction bases outside the gene matches: 5. This CDR3 has 14 residues. CDR1 and CDR2 (germline): WSHSY, SAAADI. The DNA for the CDR3 is TGCGCCAGCAGGGCGGGACAGGGGATTCAGCCCCAGCATTTT. It yields the protein CASRAGQGIQPQHF.

The chain links TRBV7-2 to TRBJ1-2; D not resolved. The CDR3 has 14 amino acids. Germline V gene data show CDR1 as SGHTA and CDR2 as FQGNSA. The V end was cut by 5 bases, the J end by 7 bases, with 17 bases between. The CDR3, as DNA: TGTGCCAGCAGCCAAGGTCAGGTTTCGAGTGGCTACACCTTC. Protein: CASSQGQVSSGYTF. The variable domain in full, completed from reference TRBV7-2 and TRBJ1-2, reads GAGVSQSPSNKVTEKGKDVELRCDPISGHTALYWYRQSLGQGLEFLIYFQGNSAPDKSGLPSDRFSAERTGGSVSTLTIQRTQQEDSAVYLCASSQGQVSSGYTFGSGTRLTVV.

V and J are TRBV19 and TRBJ2-5; D perhaps matches TRBD2 (6 bases). Germline V gene sequence: CDR1 LNHDA, CDR2 SQIVND (reference sequence). This CDR3 spans 13 amino acids. V lost 2 bases and J 3 bases, leaving 7 bases between the germline ends. Here the CDR3 DNA reads TGTGCCAGTAGTATACCGGGGGAAGAGACCCAGTACTTC. It encodes CASSIPGEETQYF.

This chain connects TRBV2 to TRBJ1-1; D is uncertain. Germline-derived CDR1 and CDR2 are SNHLY and FYNNEI. The ends were cut back, 9 bases at V and 6 bases at J, with 8 bases in the middle. The CDR3 runs 10 residues. CDR3 DNA sequence: TGTGCCAGTGCGGGCCCTGAAGCTTTCTTT. This encodes CASAGPEAFF.

The chain recombines TRBV19 with TRBJ1-1; the D gene is possibly TRBD1 (6 bases). Germline loops: CDR1 LNHDA, CDR2 SQIVND (reference sequence). This CDR3 has 18 amino acids. V shed 2 bases and J shed 1 base, with 20 bases lying between them. Here the CDR3 DNA reads TGTGCCAGTAGTATAATGTCGGGCAGGGCCAGGGGGAACACTGAAGCTTTCTTT. Amino acid sequence: CASSIMSGRARGNTEAFF.